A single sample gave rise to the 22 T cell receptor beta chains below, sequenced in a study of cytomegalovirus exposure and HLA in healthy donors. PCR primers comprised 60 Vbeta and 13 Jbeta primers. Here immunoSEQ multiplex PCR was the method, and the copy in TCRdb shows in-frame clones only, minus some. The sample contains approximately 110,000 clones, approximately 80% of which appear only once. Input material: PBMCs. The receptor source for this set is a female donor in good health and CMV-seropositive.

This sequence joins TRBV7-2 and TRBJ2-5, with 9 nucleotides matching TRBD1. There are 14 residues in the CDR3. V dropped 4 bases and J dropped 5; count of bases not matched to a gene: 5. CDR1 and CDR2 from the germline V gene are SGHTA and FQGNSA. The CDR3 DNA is TGTGCCAGCAGCTCACAGGGGGCTGGGGAGACCCAGTACTTC. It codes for CASSSQGAGETQYF.

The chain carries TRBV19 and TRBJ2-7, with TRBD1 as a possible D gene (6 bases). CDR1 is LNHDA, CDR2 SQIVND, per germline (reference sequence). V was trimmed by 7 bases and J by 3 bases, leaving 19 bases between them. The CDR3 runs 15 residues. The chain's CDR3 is CASKKGGGIIYEQYF. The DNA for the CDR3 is TGTGCCAGTAAGAAGGGTGGGGGCATCATCTACGAGCAGTACTTC.

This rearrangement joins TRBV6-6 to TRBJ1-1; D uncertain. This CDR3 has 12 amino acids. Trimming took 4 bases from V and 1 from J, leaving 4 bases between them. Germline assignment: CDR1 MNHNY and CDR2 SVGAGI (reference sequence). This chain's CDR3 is CASSSQNTEAFF. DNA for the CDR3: TGTGCCAGCAGTTCCCAGAACACTGAAGCTTTCTTT.

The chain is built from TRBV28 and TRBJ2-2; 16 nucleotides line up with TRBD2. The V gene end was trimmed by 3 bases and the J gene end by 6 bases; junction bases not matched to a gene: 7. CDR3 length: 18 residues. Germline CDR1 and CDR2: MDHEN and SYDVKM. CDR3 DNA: TGTGCCAGCAGTTTGGAGGGACTAGCGGGAGGGCCCTCCGGGGAGCTGTTTTTT. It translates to CASSLEGLAGGPSGELFF.

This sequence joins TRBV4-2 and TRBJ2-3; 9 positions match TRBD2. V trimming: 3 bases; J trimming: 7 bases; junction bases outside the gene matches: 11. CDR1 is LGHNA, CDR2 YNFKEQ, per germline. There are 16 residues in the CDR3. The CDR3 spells CASSQGGLAGLYTQYF. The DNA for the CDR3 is TGTGCCAGCAGCCAGGGTGGGCTAGCGGGGCTATATACGCAGTATTTT.

The CDR3 is CAIPRGRHNQPQHF. As DNA, the CDR3 is TGTGCCATCCCCCGCGGAAGGCACAATCAGCCCCAGCATTTT. This chain joins TRBV25-1 and TRBJ1-5, with D uncertain. Germline assignment: CDR1 MGHDK and CDR2 SYGVNS. This CDR3 has 14 residues. The ends were cut back, 10 bases at V and 3 bases at J, with 16 bases in the middle.

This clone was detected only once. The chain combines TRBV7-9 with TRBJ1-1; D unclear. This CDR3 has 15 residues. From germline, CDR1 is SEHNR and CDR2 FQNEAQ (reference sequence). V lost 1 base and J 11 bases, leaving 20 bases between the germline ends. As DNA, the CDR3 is TGTGCCAGCAGCTTAGTGATGGCCTCGGGGAGCCTGGCTTTCTTT. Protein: CASSLVMASGSLAFF.

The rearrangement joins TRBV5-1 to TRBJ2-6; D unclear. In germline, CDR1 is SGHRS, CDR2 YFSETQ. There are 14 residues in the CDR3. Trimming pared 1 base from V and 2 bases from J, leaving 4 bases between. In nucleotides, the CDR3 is TGCGCCAGCAGCTTGCGTACTGGGGCCAACGTCCTGACTTTC. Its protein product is CASSLRTGANVLTF.

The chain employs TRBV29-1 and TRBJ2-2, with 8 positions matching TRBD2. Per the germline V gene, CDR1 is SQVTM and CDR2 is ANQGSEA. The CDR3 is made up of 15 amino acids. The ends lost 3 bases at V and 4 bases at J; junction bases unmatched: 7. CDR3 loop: CSVESKSGGTGELFF. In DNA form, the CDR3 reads TGCAGCGTTGAGTCTAAAAGCGGGGGCACCGGGGAGCTGTTTTTT.

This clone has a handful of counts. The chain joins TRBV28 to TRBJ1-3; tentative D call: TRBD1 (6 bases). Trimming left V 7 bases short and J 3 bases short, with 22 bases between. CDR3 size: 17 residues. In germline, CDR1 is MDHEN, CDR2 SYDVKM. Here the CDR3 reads CASTLLGASPDGNTIYF. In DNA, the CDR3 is TGTGCCAGCACCCTATTGGGGGCCAGTCCAGATGGAAACACCATATATTTT.

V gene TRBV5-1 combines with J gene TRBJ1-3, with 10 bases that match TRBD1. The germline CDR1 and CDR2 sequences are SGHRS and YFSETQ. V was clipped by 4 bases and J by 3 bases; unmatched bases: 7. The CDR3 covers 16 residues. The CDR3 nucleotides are TGCGCCAGCAGCCCCGGACAGGGGGTAGATGGAAACACCATATATTTT. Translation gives CASSPGQGVDGNTIYF.

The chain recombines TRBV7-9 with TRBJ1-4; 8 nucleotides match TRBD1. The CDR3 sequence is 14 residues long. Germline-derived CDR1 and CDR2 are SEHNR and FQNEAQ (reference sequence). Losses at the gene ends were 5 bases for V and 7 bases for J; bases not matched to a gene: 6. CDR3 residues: CASSVQGALEKLFF. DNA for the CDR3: TGTGCCAGCAGCGTCCAGGGGGCTCTTGAAAAACTGTTTTTT.

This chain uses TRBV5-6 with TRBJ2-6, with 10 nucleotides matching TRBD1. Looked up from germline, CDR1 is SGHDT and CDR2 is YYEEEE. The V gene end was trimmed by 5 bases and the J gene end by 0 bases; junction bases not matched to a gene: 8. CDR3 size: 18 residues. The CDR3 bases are TGTGCCAGCAGGTCACCGGGACAGGGGAACTCTGGGGCCAACGTCCTGACTTTC. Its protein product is CASRSPGQGNSGANVLTF. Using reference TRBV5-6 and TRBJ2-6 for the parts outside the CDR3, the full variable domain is DAGVTQSPTHLIKTRGQQVTLRCSPKSGHDTVSWYQQALGQGPQFIFQYYEEEERQRGNFPDRFSGHQFPNYSSELNVNALLLGDSALYLCASRSPGQGNSGANVLTFGAGSRLTVL.

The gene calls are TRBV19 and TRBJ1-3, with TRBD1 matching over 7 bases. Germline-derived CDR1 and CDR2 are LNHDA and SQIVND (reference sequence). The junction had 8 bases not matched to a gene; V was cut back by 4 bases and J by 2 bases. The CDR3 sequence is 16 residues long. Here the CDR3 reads CASSTNRQGPGNTIYF. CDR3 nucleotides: TGTGCCAGTAGTACCAATCGACAGGGCCCTGGAAACACCATATATTTT.

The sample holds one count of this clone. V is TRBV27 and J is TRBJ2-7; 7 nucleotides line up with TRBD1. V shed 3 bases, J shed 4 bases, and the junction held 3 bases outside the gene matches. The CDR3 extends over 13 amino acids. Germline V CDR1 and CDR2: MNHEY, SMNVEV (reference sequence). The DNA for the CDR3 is TGTGCCAGCAGTTTCAGCAGGGGGTACGAGCAGTACTTC. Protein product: CASSFSRGYEQYF.

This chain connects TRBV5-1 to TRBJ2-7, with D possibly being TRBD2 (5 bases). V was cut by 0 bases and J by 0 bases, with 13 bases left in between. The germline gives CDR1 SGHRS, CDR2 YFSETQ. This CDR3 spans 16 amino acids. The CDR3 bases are TGCGCCAGCAGCTTGGAGCCAGCGGACTCCTCCTACGAGCAGTACTTC. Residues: CASSLEPADSSYEQYF.

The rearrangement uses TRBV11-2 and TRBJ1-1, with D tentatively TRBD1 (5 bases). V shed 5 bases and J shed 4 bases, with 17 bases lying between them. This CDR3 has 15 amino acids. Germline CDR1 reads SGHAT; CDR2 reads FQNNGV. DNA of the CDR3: TGTGCCAGCAGCCCCCCAGGGCGGGATAGCACTGAAGCTTTCTTT. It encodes CASSPPGRDSTEAFF.

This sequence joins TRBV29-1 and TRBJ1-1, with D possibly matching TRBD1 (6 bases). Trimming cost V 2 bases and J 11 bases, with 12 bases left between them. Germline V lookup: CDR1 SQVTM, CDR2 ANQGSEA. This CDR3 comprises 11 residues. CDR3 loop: CSVERDILAFF. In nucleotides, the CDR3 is TGCAGCGTTGAACGGGACATTTTGGCTTTCTTT.

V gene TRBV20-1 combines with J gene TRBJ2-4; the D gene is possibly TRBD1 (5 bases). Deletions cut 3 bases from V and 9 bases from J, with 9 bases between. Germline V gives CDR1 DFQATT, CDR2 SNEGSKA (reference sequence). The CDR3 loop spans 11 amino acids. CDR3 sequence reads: CSASPGSIQYF. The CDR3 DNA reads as TGCAGTGCTAGTCCAGGGTCCATTCAGTACTTC.

CDR3 nucleotide sequence: TGTGCCAGCAGCTTAACTAGCGTCAATGAGCAGTTCTTC. It encodes CASSLTSVNEQFF. The chain employs TRBV7-9 and TRBJ2-1, with 7 bases matching TRBD2. The length of the CDR3 is 13 residues. The V gene's germline CDR1 is SEHNR and CDR2 FQNEAQ (reference sequence). The trim removed 2 bases at V and 6 bases at J, leaving 1 base unmatched.

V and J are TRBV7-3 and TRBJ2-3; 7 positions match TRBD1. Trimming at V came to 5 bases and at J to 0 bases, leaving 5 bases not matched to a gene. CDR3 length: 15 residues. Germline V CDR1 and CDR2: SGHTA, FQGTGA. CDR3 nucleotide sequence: TGTGCCAGCAGCGTACAAGGGGGCAGCACAGATACGCAGTATTTT. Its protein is CASSVQGGSTDTQYF.

CDR3 protein: CASGQGNQPQHF. CDR3 coding DNA: TGTGCCTCAGGACAAGGAAATCAGCCCCAGCATTTT. The V call is TRBV30, the J call TRBJ1-5, with D possibly TRBD1 on 5 matching bases. Germline CDR1 GTSNPN, CDR2 SVGIG (reference sequence). V lost 7 bases and J 4 bases, leaving 11 bases between the germline ends. The CDR3 length is 12 residues.